The 18 T cell receptor beta chains reported below all come from one sample, sequenced in a study of long-term antiretroviral therapy in people with HIV. This was the immunoSEQ v3.0 assay at survey level. Repertoires were generated with immunoSEQ multiplex PCR, while TCRdb's copy carries only in-frame clones and drops some. The table lists tens of thousands of clones, around 80% of them singletons. Material: unsorted PBMCs, obtained 4.1 years after starting antiretroviral therapy. The receptor source for this set is a woman aged 40 to 50 with HIV.

The gene calls are TRBV11-3 and TRBJ2-7, with unresolved D. The CDR3 loop spans 12 amino acids. Deletions cut 5 bases from V and 3 bases from J, with 8 bases between. The germline CDR1 and CDR2 sequences are SGHNT and YENEEA. For the CDR3, the DNA is TGTGCCAGCAGCCATGGTAGCTACGAGCAGTACTTC. Translating gives CASSHGSYEQYF.

The chain uses TRBV7-2 and TRBJ1-5, with 8 bases matching TRBD1. The CDR3 runs to 15 residues. The J segment lost 5 bases and the V segment lost 6 bases, leaving 9 bases of the junction unmatched. CDR1 and CDR2 from the germline V gene are SGHTA and FQGNSA. CDR3 residues: CASSPGQGKYQPQHF. The CDR3 DNA is TGTGCCAGCAGTCCTGGACAGGGTAAATATCAGCCCCAGCATTTT.

The chain combines TRBV7-2 with TRBJ1-1; no definite D call. Germline V gene data show CDR1 as SGHTA and CDR2 as FQGNSA. V lost 3 bases and J 6 bases, leaving 5 bases between the germline ends. This CDR3 region has 11 residues. The CDR3 region has the DNA TGTGCCAGCAGCTTCCGTTCTGAAGCTTTCTTT. Translation gives CASSFRSEAFF.

This chain uses TRBV6-5 with TRBJ1-3; 7 bases map to TRBD1. This CDR3 is 16 amino acids long. Germline-derived CDR1 and CDR2 are MNHEY and SVGAGI. With 0 bases clipped from V and 3 bases from J, the junction kept 5 bases outside the gene matches. Here the CDR3 reads CASSYSRSGGGNTIYF. In DNA form, the CDR3 reads TGTGCCAGCAGTTACTCGAGATCAGGGGGTGGAAACACCATATATTTT.

The rearrangement links TRBV19 to TRBJ2-1; TRBD2 matches 9 bases. Trimming removed 4 bases from V and 0 bases from J; junction bases left unmatched: 16. CDR1 is LNHDA, CDR2 SQIVND, per germline (reference sequence). CDR3 length equals 20 residues. The CDR3 region has the DNA TGTGCCAGTAGTACAGGGATGGGCGGGGGGGGCCCAAGCTCCTACAATGAGCAGTTCTTC. Its protein product is CASSTGMGGGGPSSYNEQFF.

The chain is built from TRBV11-2 and TRBJ2-7; D might be TRBD1 (5 bases). Per the germline V gene, CDR1 is SGHAT and CDR2 is FQNNGV. This CDR3 is built from 15 residues. With 1 base removed from V and 0 bases from J, the gap between germline ends came to 10 bases. CDR3 in amino acids: CASSLVTGDSYEQYF. The CDR3 bases are TGTGCCAGCAGCTTAGTCACAGGCGACTCCTACGAGCAGTACTTC. The full variable domain, completed using reference TRBV11-2 and TRBJ2-7, is EAGVAQSPRYKIIEKRQSVAFWCNPISGHATLYWYQQILGQGPKLLIQFQNNGVVDDSQLPKDRFSAERLKGVDSTLKIQPAKLEDSAVYLCASSLVTGDSYEQYFGPGTRLTVT.

The chain is built from TRBV6-1 and TRBJ2-7; D is undetermined. Trimming cost V 2 bases and J 2 bases, with 10 bases left between them. CDR3 length: 14 amino acids. Germline V gene sequence: CDR1 MNHNS, CDR2 SASEGT. As DNA, the CDR3 is TGTGCCAGCAGTGAATTCTTGGGGACCTACGAGCAGTACTTC. It translates to CASSEFLGTYEQYF.

This chain uses TRBV4-1 with TRBJ2-2; TRBD2 matches at 12 bases. The CDR3 runs to 18 residues. V shed 4 bases, J shed 0 bases, and the junction held 6 bases outside the gene matches. Germline loops: CDR1 MGHRA, CDR2 YSYEKL. The CDR3 spells CASSRPGLAGPNTGELFF. CDR3 DNA: TGCGCCAGCAGCCGACCGGGACTAGCGGGCCCGAACACCGGGGAGCTGTTTTTT.

The gene calls are TRBV7-8 and TRBJ2-1, with a weak D call TRBD2 (7 bases). The CDR3 extends over 13 amino acids. Deletions cut 6 bases from V and 6 bases from J, with 12 bases between. Germline CDR1 is SGHVS and CDR2 is FQNEAQ. The CDR3 protein is CASRGGGVNEQFF. For the CDR3, the DNA is TGTGCCAGCAGGGGCGGGGGCGTCAATGAGCAGTTCTTC. Supplemented by reference TRBV7-8 and TRBJ2-1, the full variable domain reads GAGVSQSPRYKVAKRGQDVALRCDPISGHVSLFWYQQALGQGPEFLTYFQNEAQLDKSGLPSDRFFAERPEGSVSTLKIQRTQQEDSAVYLCASRGGGVNEQFFGPGTRLTVL.

The genes are TRBV15 and TRBJ2-3; D possibly corresponds to TRBD1 (6 bases). CDR1 is LNHNV, CDR2 YYDKDF, per germline (reference sequence). V was clipped by 3 bases and J by 3 bases, with 10 bases between them. This CDR3 spans 14 amino acids. The DNA of the CDR3 is TGTGCCACCAGCAGGGGCAGGGGTACAGATACGCAGTATTTT. Encoded protein: CATSRGRGTDTQYF.

This clone appeared once. The rearrangement joins TRBV30 to TRBJ1-1, with 8 bases matching TRBD1. The V gene end was trimmed by 0 bases and the J gene end by 1 base; junction bases not matched to a gene: 7. The CDR3 totals 16 residues. The germline V gene encodes CDR1 GTSNPN and CDR2 SVGIG (reference sequence). The CDR3 is CAWSVVAGGANTEAFF. DNA for the CDR3: TGTGCCTGGAGTGTGGTCGCAGGGGGCGCGAACACTGAAGCTTTCTTT.

V is TRBV25-1 and J is TRBJ2-2; 7 nucleotides align to TRBD1. CDR1 is MGHDK, CDR2 SYGVNS, per germline. There are 14 residues in the CDR3. J was trimmed by 0 bases and V by 7 bases; bases with no gene match: 2. The CDR3 spells CASKGTANTGELFF. The CDR3 DNA is TGTGCCAGCAAAGGGACAGCGAACACCGGGGAGCTGTTTTTT. Combining the CDR3 with reference TRBV25-1 and TRBJ2-2 gives the whole variable domain EADIYQTPRYLVIGTGKKITLECSQTMGHDKMYWYQQDPGMELHLIHYSYGVNSTEKGDLSSESTVSRIRTEHFPLTLESARPSHTSQYLCASKGTANTGELFFGEGSRLTVL.

The chain uses TRBV7-2 and TRBJ1-3; D call uncertain. There are 15 residues in the CDR3. Trimming left V 5 bases short and J 0 bases short, with 11 bases between. Germline assignment: CDR1 SGHTA and CDR2 FQGNSA. The CDR3 sequence is CASSPPQLSGNTIYF. The DNA of the CDR3 is TGTGCCAGCAGCCCGCCACAGCTCTCTGGAAACACCATATATTTT. The full variable domain, rest sourced from reference TRBV7-2 and TRBJ1-3, is GAGVSQSPSNKVTEKGKDVELRCDPISGHTALYWYRQSLGQGLEFLIYFQGNSAPDKSGLPSDRFSAERTGGSVSTLTIQRTQQEDSAVYLCASSPPQLSGNTIYFGEGSWLTVV.

The table lists this clone with a few counts. The chain uses TRBV5-4 and TRBJ1-2, with D perhaps TRBD1 (5 bases). This CDR3 has 15 amino acids. Germline V gene data show CDR1 as SGHNT and CDR2 as YYREEE (reference sequence). Trimming took off 3 bases at V and 6 bases at J, with 18 bases between the two ends. The CDR3 coding sequence is TGTGCCAGCAGCTCCCGGACATTCCCCGGGGATGGCTACACCTTC. It translates to CASSSRTFPGDGYTF.

The chain uses TRBV15 and TRBJ1-5; D gene ambiguous. Germline values: CDR1 LNHNV, CDR2 YYDKDF (reference sequence). The V gene lost 1 base and the J gene lost 6 bases, with 13 bases spanning the gap. This CDR3 comprises 15 residues. The CDR3 loop is CATSRVYGDSQPQHF. CDR3 DNA sequence: TGTGCCACCAGCAGAGTATACGGGGATAGTCAGCCCCAGCATTTT.

The V gene is TRBV5-1, the J gene TRBJ1-1; D possibly corresponds to TRBD1 (5 bases). Per germline, CDR1 SGHRS and CDR2 YFSETQ. There are 16 residues in the CDR3. V was shortened by 1 base and J by 0 bases, with 13 bases between the two germline ends. The CDR3, as DNA: TGCGCCAGCAGCTTGTTTGGACACCTGCTGAACACTGAAGCTTTCTTT. Translation: CASSLFGHLLNTEAFF.

J is TRBJ1-2 and V is TRBV29-1, with 9 bases aligning to TRBD1. J lost 4 bases, V lost 5 bases, and 5 bases had no gene match. This CDR3 comprises 13 residues. Germline CDR1 SQVTM, CDR2 ANQGSEA. CDR3 nucleotides: TGCAGCGTTCCGGACAGGGGAAGCTATGGCTACACCTTC. Its translation: CSVPDRGSYGYTF.

V and J are TRBV9 and TRBJ1-2, with TRBD1 matching 10 bases. Germline assignment: CDR1 SGDLS and CDR2 YYNGEE. This CDR3 comprises 15 residues. V was clipped by 4 bases and J by 7 bases; unmatched bases: 10. The CDR3 DNA reads as TGTGCCAGCAGCTTCCGGGACAGGGGCAGGTTTGGCTACACCTTC. Translation: CASSFRDRGRFGYTF.